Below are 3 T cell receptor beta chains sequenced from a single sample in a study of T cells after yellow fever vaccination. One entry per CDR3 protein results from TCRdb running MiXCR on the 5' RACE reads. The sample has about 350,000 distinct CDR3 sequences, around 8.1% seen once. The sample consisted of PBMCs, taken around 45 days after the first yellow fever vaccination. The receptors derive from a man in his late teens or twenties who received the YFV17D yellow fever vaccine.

The CDR3 sequence: CASSLVRTGWETQYF. Here the CDR3 DNA reads TGTGCCAGCAGCTTAGTCCGGACAGGGTGGGAGACCCAGTACTTC. The J gene is TRBJ2-5, the V gene TRBV7-2, with 8 positions matching TRBD1. The CDR3 extends over 15 amino acids. CDR1 and CDR2 (germline): SGHTA, FQGNSA. J gave up 5 bases and V 1 base, and 6 bases lay outside the gene matches.

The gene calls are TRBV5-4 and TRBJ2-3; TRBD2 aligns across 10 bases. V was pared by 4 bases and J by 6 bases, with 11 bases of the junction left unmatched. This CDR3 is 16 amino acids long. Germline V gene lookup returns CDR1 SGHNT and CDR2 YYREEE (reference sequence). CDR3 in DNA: TGTGCCAGCAGCGCCCCCTTAGCGGGGGGCGGGGATACGCAGTATTTT. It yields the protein CASSAPLAGGGDTQYF.

The CDR3 spells CASKLSGGGQPQHF. CDR3 DNA: TGTGCCAGTAAATTATCAGGGGGTGGACAGCCCCAGCATTTT. The chain carries TRBV19 and TRBJ1-5; 7 bases align to TRBD1. The CDR3 runs to 14 residues. Germline values: CDR1 LNHDA, CDR2 SQIVND (reference sequence). The J segment lost 7 bases and the V segment lost 7 bases, leaving 10 bases of the junction unmatched.